This TCR beta chain was profiled in a study of neoadjuvant anti-PD-1 for oral cavity cancer. For the study at large: Around day 43, patients without progression received a fourth nivolumab dose before surgery.

Whole-study results and caveats: After neoadjuvant nivolumab, PBMC T cell clonality was significantly higher in non-responders than responders.

About this clone itself: As yet, its antigen is unknown.

Method: immunoSEQ multiplex PCR; TCRdb's copy keeps in-frame clones and lacks some. The top ten hold roughly 3.7% of the sample, which has about 8,500 clones, 75% to 85% seen once. Time point denoted: after neoadjuvant nivolumab, at surgical resection. V was trimmed by 0 bases and J by 2 bases, leaving 20 bases between them. This CDR3 region has 19 residues. Germline CDR1 and CDR2: SGDLS and YYNGEE. The chain employs TRBV9 and TRBJ2-2; D unresolved. The sequencing here drew on PBMCs, taken after nivolumab (anti-PD-1) treatment. The sequence was collected from a person aged 35-79 years with oral cavity squamous cell carcinoma. The chain's CDR3 is CASSVAGLLGSRNTGELFF. The CDR3 DNA follows: TGTGCCAGCAGCGTAGCGGGTCTTTTGGGCTCGCGTAACACCGGGGAGCTGTTTTTT. The complete variable domain, with remaining parts taken from reference TRBV9 and TRBJ2-2, reads DSGVTQTPKHLITATGQRVTLRCSPRSGDLSVYWYQQSLDQGLQFLIQYYNGEERAKGNILERFSAQQFPDLHSELNLSSLELGDSALYFCASSVAGLLGSRNTGELFFGEGSRLTVL.